A single sample gave rise to the 23 T cell receptor beta chains below, sequenced in a study of spatial heterogeneity in lung cancer. Via MiXCR, TCRdb re-called the 5' RACE reads, giving one row per CDR3 protein. The table shows some 40,000 distinct CDR3 sequences, with 3.1% occurring only once. As to time point: sample taken at primary tumor resection. The material was normal lung tissue next to the tumor, obtained at surgery. These receptors originate from a male donor with early-stage non-small cell lung cancer.

At least ten counts were recorded for this clonotype. The CDR3 DNA follows: TGCGCCAGCAGCTTGGCCGGGACGGCACAGGGTAACTATGGCTACACCTTC. Amino acids: CASSLAGTAQGNYGYTF. The V gene is TRBV5-1, the J gene TRBJ1-2, with D tentatively TRBD1 (6 bases). The V gene lost 0 bases and the J gene lost 1 base, with 16 bases spanning the gap. The CDR3 totals 17 residues. Germline values: CDR1 SGHRS, CDR2 YFSETQ.

In its sample, this clonotype was seen many times. V gene TRBV12-3 or TRBV12-4 combines with J gene TRBJ2-7; no clear D gene. The CDR3 has 12 amino acids. V lost 1 base and J lost 12, with 13 bases in between. In DNA form, the CDR3 reads TGTGCCAGCAGTTTAGGAGTTTACGAGTGGTACTTC. Its protein is CASSLGVYEWYF.

This clonotype has at least ten counts. The genes are TRBV30 and TRBJ2-2, with TRBD1 identical over 12 bases. CDR1 and CDR2 from the germline V gene are GTSNPN and SVGIG (reference sequence). This CDR3 is 17 amino acids long. Germline trimming cut 4 bases from V and 1 base from J; bases unmatched to any gene: 7. CDR3 residues: CAWKGQGARWNTGELFF. In DNA form, the CDR3 reads TGTGCCTGGAAGGGACAGGGGGCGCGCTGGAACACCGGGGAGCTGTTTTTT.

This clonotype was detected ten times or more. At one end the junction does not follow the germline gene, possibly because of a read error. V is TRBV18 and J is TRBJ1-5; unclear D gene. Germline V gene lookup returns CDR1 KGHSH and CDR2 LQKENI. The CDR3 loop spans 14 amino acids. DNA of the CDR3: TGTGCCAGCTCACCACAGGGCGACAATCAGCCCCAACATTTT. As protein: CASSPQGDNQPQHF.

Ten or more counts support this clonotype. The rearrangement uses TRBV25-1 and TRBJ2-5; the D is unclear. CDR1 and CDR2 (germline): MGHDK, SYGVNS. The CDR3 extends over 13 amino acids. V was clipped by 6 bases and J by 0 bases, with 8 bases between them. The CDR3 spells CASRPAYQETQYF. The CDR3 coding sequence is TGTGCCAGCAGACCCGCCTACCAAGAGACCCAGTACTTC.

This clonotype was seen ten or more times. CDR3 region: CASSLAGGGEDEQYF. The DNA of the CDR3 is TGTGCCAGCAGTTTAGCTGGGGGAGGGGAAGACGAGCAGTACTTC. The chain links TRBV12-3 or TRBV12-4 to TRBJ2-7, with 7 nucleotides matching TRBD2. The CDR3 runs 15 residues. V shed 0 bases, J shed 5 bases, and the junction held 7 bases outside the gene matches.

There are many counts of this clonotype. The V and J genes are TRBV6-1 and TRBJ1-3, with 9 bases that match TRBD1. V gave up 8 bases and J gave up 7 bases; unmatched junction bases: 6. The CDR3 runs to 13 residues. CDR1 is MNHNS and CDR2 is SASEGT in the germline V gene. The CDR3 DNA follows: TGTGCCAGCGCGGGACAGGGAGGTAACACCATATATTTT. This gives the protein CASAGQGGNTIYF.

This clonotype was observed many times. The rearrangement uses TRBV7-9 and TRBJ1-1, with a possible D match to TRBD1 (5 bases). Trimming pared 2 bases from V and 11 bases from J, leaving 12 bases between. In germline, CDR1 is SEHNR, CDR2 FQNEAQ (reference sequence). CDR3 size: 12 residues. CDR3 sequence reads: CASSLLGVEAFF. CDR3 nucleotides: TGTGCCAGCAGCTTATTGGGGGTAGAGGCTTTCTTT.

This clonotype was seen at least ten times. The chain employs TRBV11-2 and TRBJ2-3; D uncertain. V was pared by 5 bases and J by 6 bases, with 18 bases between. This CDR3 spans 15 amino acids. Germline assignment: CDR1 SGHAT and CDR2 FQNNGV. CDR3 sequence reads: CASSPIEAGWDTQYF. CDR3 bases: TGTGCCAGCAGCCCCATTGAGGCCGGGTGGGATACGCAGTATTTT. Full variable domain (rest looked up from reference TRBV11-2 and TRBJ2-3): EAGVAQSPRYKIIEKRQSVAFWCNPISGHATLYWYQQILGQGPKLLIQFQNNGVVDDSQLPKDRFSAERLKGVDSTLKIQPAKLEDSAVYLCASSPIEAGWDTQYFGPGTRLTVL.

This clonotype occurred a few times. This sequence joins TRBV11-2 and TRBJ2-6; no definite D call. This CDR3 has 13 amino acids. Germline V gene lookup returns CDR1 SGHAT and CDR2 FQNNGV. The V gene lost 3 bases and the J gene lost 1 base, with 1 base spanning the gap. The DNA of the CDR3 is TGTGCCAGCAGCTTTTCTGGGGCCAACGTCCTGACTTTC. Amino acid sequence: CASSFSGANVLTF.

This clonotype has ten or more counts. The chain is built from TRBV5-1 and TRBJ2-3; D not resolved. In germline, CDR1 is SGHRS, CDR2 YFSETQ. The V and J ends lost 4 bases and 1 base respectively, with 7 bases between them. The CDR3 contains 13 residues. CDR3 in amino acids: CASSPEGTDTQYF. CDR3 bases: TGCGCCAGCAGCCCCGAAGGCACAGATACGCAGTATTTT.

Many counts were recorded for this clonotype. V usage is TRBV10-3 and J usage is TRBJ2-7, with TRBD1 identical over 8 bases. With 6 bases clipped from V and 6 bases from J, the junction kept 10 bases outside the gene matches. Looked up from germline, CDR1 is ENHRY and CDR2 is SYGVKD. The CDR3 is made up of 14 amino acids. The CDR3 region has the DNA TGTGCCATCAGAAGCGATACAGGGGGATCCGAGCAGTACTTC. Residues: CAIRSDTGGSEQYF.

This clonotype has at least ten counts. This chain uses TRBV29-1 with TRBJ2-1; 8 nucleotides line up with TRBD1. Germline V CDR1 and CDR2: SQVTM, ANQGSEA. J was trimmed by 6 bases and V by 4 bases; bases with no gene match: 8. This CDR3 spans 14 amino acids. The DNA of the CDR3 is TGCAGCGTTGCTAACAGGGGGTTTATCAATGAGCAGTTCTTC. It encodes CSVANRGFINEQFF.

At least ten counts were recorded for this clonotype. This chain joins TRBV7-2 and TRBJ1-3; D is uncertain. Germline lookup yields CDR1 SGHTA and CDR2 FQGNSA. V gave up 1 base and J gave up 0 bases, with 1 base separating them. The CDR3 spans 13 residues. The chain's CDR3 is CASSLGSGNTIYF. Written as DNA, the CDR3 is TGTGCCAGCAGCTTAGGCTCTGGAAACACCATATATTTT.

V usage is TRBV7-2 and J usage is TRBJ1-1; no firm D call. The germline gives CDR1 SGHTA, CDR2 FQGNSA. The CDR3 covers 13 residues. V was shortened by 4 bases and J by 0 bases, with 6 bases between the two germline ends. The CDR3 loop reads CASSSQLNTEAFF. In DNA, the CDR3 is TGTGCCAGCAGCTCCCAGTTGAACACTGAAGCTTTCTTT.

This clonotype was detected ten times or more. This sequence joins TRBV11-3 and TRBJ2-1; D may correspond to TRBD1 or TRBD2 (5 bases each). This CDR3 spans 13 amino acids. V was cut by 1 base and J by 6 bases, with 7 bases left in between. Germline values: CDR1 SGHNT, CDR2 YENEEA. CDR3: CASSLGGVNEQFF. CDR3 bases: TGTGCCAGCAGCTTAGGAGGGGTCAATGAGCAGTTCTTC. The variable domain in full, completed from reference TRBV11-3 and TRBJ2-1, reads EAGVVQSPRYKIIEKKQPVAFWCNPISGHNTLYWYLQNLGQGPELLIRYENEEAVDDSQLPKDRFSAERLKGVDSTLKIQPAELGDSAVYLCASSLGGVNEQFFGPGTRLTVL.

This clonotype has a count of ten or more. The genes are TRBV6-1 and TRBJ2-7, with 9 positions matching TRBD1. Germline CDR1 reads MNHNS; CDR2 reads SASEGT. This CDR3 is 13 amino acids long. After removal of 10 bases from V and 3 bases from J, the junction contained 7 bases not matched to a gene. CDR3 in amino acids: CAIAGTGFYEQYF. DNA for the CDR3: TGTGCCATCGCCGGGACAGGGTTCTACGAGCAGTACTTC.

Many counts were recorded for this clonotype. The J gene is TRBJ1-2, the V gene TRBV28; D perhaps matches TRBD1 (5 bases). The CDR3 contains 14 residues. V was clipped by 3 bases and J by 2 bases, with 10 bases between them. Germline CDR1 reads MDHEN; CDR2 reads SYDVKM. The CDR3 is CASSFRGWNYGYTF. CDR3 bases: TGTGCCAGCAGTTTTCGGGGGTGGAACTATGGCTACACCTTC.

There are a few counts of this clonotype. This sequence joins TRBV19 and TRBJ2-3; a possible D gene is TRBD2 (6 bases). Germline V gene data show CDR1 as LNHDA and CDR2 as SQIVND (reference sequence). V shed 10 bases and J shed 4 bases, with 12 bases lying between them. The CDR3 loop spans 12 amino acids. CDR3 sequence (DNA): TGTGCCACCCGGGAGAGTCCAGATACGCAGTATTTT. Translated, it gives CATRESPDTQYF.

The V call is TRBV6-5, the J call TRBJ1-4; D possibly corresponds to TRBD1 (5 bases). CDR1 is MNHEY and CDR2 is SVGAGI in the germline V gene. V dropped 6 bases and J dropped 4 bases, with 15 bases sitting between them. This CDR3 spans 15 amino acids. CDR3 sequence (DNA): TGTGCCAGCAGAGCTTCCCAGACAGATAATGAAAAACTGTTTTTT. Its translation: CASRASQTDNEKLFF.

This clonotype is medium-sized in the sample. The chain links TRBV18 to TRBJ2-6; TRBD1 is a possible D gene (5 bases). CDR3 size: 16 residues. CDR1 is KGHSH and CDR2 is LQKENI in the germline V gene. The V end was cut by 5 bases, the J end by 0 bases, with 11 bases between. This CDR3 reads CASSRTGHSGANVLTF. In DNA, the CDR3 is TGTGCCAGCTCAAGAACAGGCCACTCTGGGGCCAACGTCCTGACTTTC.

This clonotype was picked up many times. The rearrangement links TRBV7-2 to TRBJ2-5, with a possible D match to TRBD2 (6 bases). V was cut by 2 bases and J by 5 bases, with 12 bases left in between. Germline V CDR1 and CDR2: SGHTA, FQGNSA. This CDR3 region has 14 residues. CDR3 sequence reads: CASSLNEGRETQYF. The CDR3 DNA reads as TGTGCCAGCAGCTTAAATGAGGGGAGGGAGACCCAGTACTTC.

This clonotype was counted many times. This chain links TRBV7-9 with TRBJ2-5, with D possibly called TRBD1 or TRBD2 (5 bases each). There are 13 residues in the CDR3. The V gene's germline CDR1 is SEHNR and CDR2 FQNEAQ (reference sequence). The V and J ends lost 5 bases and 2 bases respectively, with 9 bases between them. The CDR3 region has the DNA TGTGCCAGCAGCCCCGGGGCTCAAGAGACCCAGTACTTC. Its protein is CASSPGAQETQYF.